Shown below are 18 T cell receptor beta chains from a single sample sequenced in a study of blood T cell repertoires in COVID-19. The table came from immunoSEQ multiplex PCR; TCRdb's copy has only in-frame clones and leaves some out. The table lists around 190,000 clones, roughly 85% of them singletons. The sequenced material came from PBMCs or T cells enriched from blood (not recorded which). The receptors shown here come from a woman under 30 who had recovered from COVID-19.

The CDR3 here is CASSQDRPGEVVSGELFF. CDR3 coding DNA: TGCGCCAGCAGCCAAGATCGGCCGGGGGAAGTGGTTTCCGGGGAGCTGTTTTTT. The chain couples TRBV4-1 to TRBJ2-2; D is possibly TRBD2 (6 bases). V lost 0 bases, J lost 6 bases, and 20 bases lay in between. The length of the CDR3 is 18 residues. The germline V gene has CDR1 MGHRA and CDR2 YSYEKL.

The chain joins TRBV7-8 to TRBJ2-7; 7 bases match TRBD2. The V and J ends lost 4 bases and 1 base, in that order; junction bases with no gene match: 13. Germline lookup yields CDR1 SGHVS and CDR2 FQNEAQ. The CDR3 consists of 17 residues. CDR3 nucleotides: TGTGCCAGCAGCTCAGGCCTAGCGGACCAGAGGTCCTACGAGCAGTACTTC. Translating gives CASSSGLADQRSYEQYF.

The chain carries TRBV2 and TRBJ1-1; TRBD1 matches 7 bases. The V segment lost 6 bases and the J segment 0 bases; nucleotides outside the gene matches: 7. This CDR3 contains 15 residues. The germline CDR1 and CDR2 sequences are SNHLY and FYNNEI. CDR3 nucleotides: TGTGCCAGCAGCCAAACCGGGACAGTGAACACTGAAGCTTTCTTT. It yields the protein CASSQTGTVNTEAFF.

CDR3: CASSVRAGTSGRNTGELFF. The CDR3 DNA follows: TGTGCCAGTAGTGTACGCGCCGGGACTAGCGGGAGGAACACCGGGGAGCTGTTTTTT. The chain is built from TRBV19 and TRBJ2-2; 14 positions match TRBD2. Trimming cost V 5 bases and J 1 base; bases outside gene matches: 9. The CDR3 extends over 19 amino acids. Germline lookup yields CDR1 LNHDA and CDR2 SQIVND (reference sequence).

The chain recombines TRBV6-5 with TRBJ1-1; no clear D. This CDR3 is built from 15 residues. Germline-derived CDR1 and CDR2 are MNHEY and SVGAGI. Trimming took off 6 bases at V and 0 bases at J, with 14 bases between the two ends. CDR3 region: CASSSTTPMNTEAFF. CDR3 DNA: TGTGCCAGCAGCTCTACGACACCGATGAACACTGAAGCTTTCTTT.

The chain joins TRBV19 to TRBJ2-1, with D perhaps TRBD2 (5 bases). The CDR3 is 12 amino acids. V was shortened by 1 base and J by 10 bases, with 8 bases between the two germline ends. CDR1 and CDR2 (germline): LNHDA, SQIVND (reference sequence). CDR3 sequence: CASSIGLAEQFF. The CDR3 DNA follows: TGTGCCAGTAGTATAGGATTAGCGGAGCAGTTCTTC. Based on the CDR3 plus reference TRBV19 and TRBJ2-1, the full variable domain is DGGITQSPKYLFRKEGQNVTLSCEQNLNHDAMYWYRQDPGQGLRLIYYSQIVNDFQKGDIAEGYSVSREKKESFPLTVTSAQKNPTAFYLCASSIGLAEQFFGPGTRLTVL.

The genes are TRBV5-1 and TRBJ2-7, with TRBD2 matching over 7 bases. V was pared by 0 bases and J by 5 bases, with 2 bases of the junction left unmatched. The CDR3 totals 13 residues. CDR1 SGHRS and CDR2 YFSETQ come from the germline V gene. CDR3: CASSLGGSNEQYF. The CDR3 coding sequence is TGCGCCAGCAGCTTGGGCGGGAGTAACGAGCAGTACTTC.

The chain is built from TRBV6-5 and TRBJ1-5; D not resolved. The CDR3 totals 14 residues. Germline V gene sequence: CDR1 MNHEY, CDR2 SVGAGI. V was trimmed by 8 bases and J by 0 bases, leaving 11 bases between them. This CDR3 reads CASPPPGSNQPQHF. For the CDR3, the DNA is TGTGCCAGCCCGCCCCCAGGTAGCAATCAGCCCCAGCATTTT.

This clone was found once. V gene TRBV7-8 combines with J gene TRBJ1-1, with D tentatively TRBD1 (6 bases). Germline CDR1 is SGHVS and CDR2 is FQNEAQ. The CDR3 is 13 residues long. V gave up 6 bases and J gave up 3 bases, with 11 bases separating them. The CDR3: CASRQGEHTEAFF. The DNA of the CDR3 is TGTGCCAGCAGACAGGGAGAGCACACTGAAGCTTTCTTT. The full variable domain, its missing parts supplied by reference TRBV7-8 and TRBJ1-1, is GAGVSQSPRYKVAKRGQDVALRCDPISGHVSLFWYQQALGQGPEFLTYFQNEAQLDKSGLPSDRFFAERPEGSVSTLKIQRTQQEDSAVYLCASRQGEHTEAFFGQGTRLTVV.

Concerning this clone: Distinct nucleotide sequences in the sample also encode this CDR3. This rearrangement joins TRBV18 to TRBJ2-7; 8 bases are a match to TRBD1. The germline V gene has CDR1 KGHSH and CDR2 LQKENI. V shed 5 bases and J 4 bases; nucleotides not matched to a gene: 7. The CDR3 spans 14 residues. The CDR3 DNA reads as TGTGCCAGCTCAACCGGGACAGGAACATACGAGCAGTACTTC. Its protein product is CASSTGTGTYEQYF.

This clone has more than one count but fewer than ten. This chain connects TRBV29-1 to TRBJ1-1, with D maybe TRBD1 (6 bases). From germline, CDR1 is SQVTM and CDR2 ANQGSEA. This CDR3 has 13 residues. The CDR3 region has the DNA TGCAGTGCAAACAGGGTCGGGAACACTGAAGCTTTCTTT. Translation: CSANRVGNTEAFF.

In its sample, this clone was seen a few times. The chain recombines TRBV6-5 with TRBJ2-7, with a tentative D call TRBD2 (6 bases). V shed 6 bases and J shed 0 bases, with 12 bases lying between them. The CDR3 sequence is 14 residues long. Looked up from germline, CDR1 is MNHEY and CDR2 is SVGAGI. The CDR3 spells CASRRGTASYEQYF. The CDR3 nucleotides read TGTGCCAGCAGGCGCGGGACGGCCTCCTACGAGCAGTACTTC.

The chain recombines TRBV7-9 with TRBJ2-6; the match to TRBD1 covers 9 bases. The CDR3 consists of 19 residues. Germline lookup yields CDR1 SEHNR and CDR2 FQNEAQ (reference sequence). V lost 1 base, J lost 2 bases, and 9 bases stayed unmatched. CDR3: CASSLGGTGLVPGANVLTF. CDR3 bases: TGTGCCAGCAGCTTAGGGGGGACAGGGTTGGTCCCTGGGGCCAACGTCCTGACTTTC.

The rearrangement joins TRBV4-3 to TRBJ2-1; D is perhaps TRBD2 (5 bases). The germline V gene encodes CDR1 LGHNA and CDR2 YSLEER. The V gene lost 1 base and the J gene lost 9 bases, with 16 bases spanning the gap. CDR3 length equals 15 residues. CDR3 bases: TGCGCCAGCAGCCAAGTGCAGGTAGTCAGCGGTGAGCAGTTCTTC. Amino acids: CASSQVQVVSGEQFF.

CDR3 region: CATSDSGTSHGYTF. The CDR3 nucleotides are TGTGCCACCAGTGACTCCGGGACAAGCCATGGCTACACCTTC. V usage is TRBV24-1 and J usage is TRBJ1-2, with D perhaps matching TRBD1 (6 bases). Between the trimmed V and J ends, which lost 4 bases and 6 bases, there was a span of 14 bases. Germline CDR1 and CDR2: KGHDR and SFDVKD. The CDR3 has 14 residues.

The chain links TRBV19 to TRBJ2-1, with 9 bases that match TRBD2. CDR1 is LNHDA, CDR2 SQIVND, per germline (reference sequence). The ends lost 5 bases at V and 4 bases at J; junction bases unmatched: 9. This CDR3 has 16 amino acids. The CDR3 protein is CASSFNSGSRYNEQFF. As DNA, the CDR3 is TGTGCCAGTAGTTTTAATAGCGGGAGCCGGTACAATGAGCAGTTCTTC.

This chain uses TRBV6-5 with TRBJ1-2, with D unclear. Germline V gene lookup returns CDR1 MNHEY and CDR2 SVGAGI. CDR3 size: 14 residues. Trimming shortened V by 0 bases and J by 1 base, and 6 bases separated the two germline ends. This chain's CDR3 is CASSYSPSNYGYTF. CDR3 coding DNA: TGTGCCAGCAGTTACTCACCGAGTAACTATGGCTACACCTTC.

The V and J genes are TRBV19 and TRBJ1-6; D uncertain. The CDR3 totals 15 residues. The germline V gene encodes CDR1 LNHDA and CDR2 SQIVND (reference sequence). The V gene lost 5 bases and the J gene lost 2 bases, with 10 bases spanning the gap. The CDR3 sequence is CASSEKGAYNSPLHF. In DNA form, the CDR3 reads TGTGCCAGTAGTGAAAAGGGAGCCTATAATTCACCCCTCCACTTT. The full variable domain, completed using reference TRBV19 and TRBJ1-6, is DGGITQSPKYLFRKEGQNVTLSCEQNLNHDAMYWYRQDPGQGLRLIYYSQIVNDFQKGDIAEGYSVSREKKESFPLTVTSAQKNPTAFYLCASSEKGAYNSPLHFGNGTRLTVT.